These T cell receptor beta chains were read from a single sample in a study of T cells in Graves' hyperthyroidism and ophthalmopathy. TCRdb redid the calling of the multiplex PCR reads with MiXCR, one entry per CDR3 protein. The table shows around 190,000 distinct CDR3 sequences, with less than 20% occurring only once. The sequenced sample was blood. All receptors come from a woman between 50 and 59 years old with Graves' hyperthyroidism. Both conserved end residues are part of each CDR3. D genes are given only for firm matches. Only some rows state a clone size, as once, few, many or a class for expanded clones.

TRBJ2-1 | TRBD2 | TRBV11-3 | 16 | many | CASSSLAGRAYNEQFF | TGTGCCAGCAGCTCCCTGGCGGGGAGGGCCTACAATGAGCAGTTCTTC
TRBJ1-5 | TRBD1 | TRBV3-1 | 15 | many | CASSQGPTGYQPQHF | TGTGCCAGCAGCCAGGGACCGACAGGGTATCAGCCCCAGCATTTT
TRBJ2-3 | . | TRBV20-1 | 11 | many | CSAPTGDTQYF | TGCAGTGCTCCGACAGGTGATACGCAGTATTTT
TRBJ2-5 | . | TRBV7-8 | 14 | many | CASSRRGLYETQYF | TGTGCCAGCAGCCGCCGGGGCCTTTACGAGACCCAGTACTTC
TRBJ2-2 | . | TRBV7-7 | 12 | many | CASSLPGGELFF | TGTGCTAGCAGCTTGCCGGGCGGGGAGCTGTTTTTT
TRBJ2-2 | . | TRBV5-1 | 16 | . | CASSLAAGAVTGELFF | TGCGCCAGCAGCTTGGCTGCGGGGGCGGTTACCGGGGAGCTGTTTTTT
TRBJ2-1 | . | TRBV2 | 13 | . | CASSGGLYNEQFF | TGTGCCAGCAGCGGGGGACTGTACAATGAGCAGTTCTTC
TRBJ2-1 | . | TRBV9 | 16 | . | CASSVDLHAGYNEQFF | TGTGCCAGCAGCGTAGATCTGCATGCGGGATACAATGAGCAGTTCTTC
TRBJ1-1 | . | TRBV6-1 | 13 | many | CASSRGLNTEAFF | TGCGCCAGCAGCCGGGGACTCAACACTGAAGCTTTCTTT
TRBJ1-1 | TRBD1 | TRBV20-1 | 13 | once | CSANRRGQGEAFF | TGCAGTGCCAACCGGAGGGGGCAAGGTGAAGCTTTCTTT
TRBJ2-3 | . | TRBV9 | 14 | many | CASSVDVEDGTQYF | TGTGCCAGCAGCGTAGATGTAGAGGATGGTACGCAGTATTTT
TRBJ2-5 | TRBD1 | TRBV12-3/TRBV12-4 | 17 | . | CASSLRDRVDPGETQYF | TGTGCCAGCAGTTTACGGGACAGGGTCGACCCGGGGGAGACCCAGTACTTC
TRBJ2-7 | . | TRBV6-2/TRBV6-3 | 17 | many | CASSIPPGGRTSYEQYF | TGTGCCAGCAGCATCCCCCCCGGCGGACGAACTTCCTACGAGCAGTACTTC
TRBJ2-1 | . | TRBV6-1 | 15 | few | CASSEARVGHNEQFF | TGTGCCAGCAGTGAAGCTAGGGTCGGTCACAATGAGCAGTTCTTC
TRBJ2-5 | TRBD2 | TRBV9 | 15 | . | CASSVSSGTPETQYF | TGTGCCAGCAGCGTGTCTAGCGGGACCCCCGAGACCCAGTACTTC
TRBJ1-2 | TRBD1 | TRBV12-3/TRBV12-4 | 11 | many | CASTGAYGYTF | TGTGCCAGTACAGGGGCCTATGGCTACACCTTC
TRBJ1-1 | . | TRBV4-1 | 15 | . | CASSQGDILNTEAFF | TGCGCCAGCAGCCAAGGGGACATCTTGAACACTGAAGCTTTCTTT
TRBJ1-1 | TRBD1 | TRBV10-3 | 13 | many | CAIRGQGGTEAFF | TGTGCCATCAGAGGACAGGGAGGCACTGAAGCTTTCTTT
TRBJ2-3 | TRBD1 | TRBV30 | 14 | many | CAWSDGTGSDTQYF | TGTGCCTGGAGCGATGGGACAGGGTCGGATACGCAGTATTTT
TRBJ1-5 | TRBD1 | TRBV12-3/TRBV12-4 | 18 | many | CASSLWAGGSAGNQPQHF | TGTGCCAGCAGTTTATGGGCAGGGGGTAGCGCAGGCAATCAGCCCCAGCATTTT
TRBJ1-4 | . | TRBV20-1 | 13 | . | CSAAPGTNEKLFF | TGCAGTGCAGCACCGGGAACTAATGAAAAACTGTTTTTT
TRBJ2-7 | TRBD2 | TRBV7-6 | 15 | . | CASSLSGLDSYEQYF | TGTGCCAGCAGCTTAAGTGGACTAGACTCCTACGAGCAGTACTTC
TRBJ2-6 | TRBD1 | TRBV6-2/TRBV6-3 | 17 | . | CASSWGQGASGANVLTF | TGTGCCAGCAGTTGGGGACAGGGGGCGTCTGGGGCCAACGTCCTGACTTTC
TRBJ2-3 | . | TRBV19 | 16 | . | CATRWDINAAGDTQYF | TGTGCCACGCGGTGGGACATAAATGCTGCAGGGGATACGCAGTATTTT
TRBJ1-5 | . | TRBV19 | 16 | . | CASSMVRAISDQPQHF | TGTGCCAGTAGTATGGTAAGGGCCATCTCCGATCAGCCCCAGCATTTT
TRBJ2-3 | . | TRBV3-1 | 13 | many | CASSPKITDTQYF | TGTGCCAGCAGCCCAAAGATAACAGATACGCAGTATTTT
TRBJ2-7 | . | TRBV20-1 | 14 | many | CSARAQGHGYEQYF | TGCAGTGCTAGAGCCCAGGGTCACGGCTACGAGCAGTACTTC
TRBJ1-5 | . | TRBV12-3/TRBV12-4 | 15 | many | CASSPSAVSHQPQHF | TGTGCCAGCAGTCCCTCGGCGGTTTCTCATCAGCCCCAGCATTTT
TRBJ1-1 | . | TRBV5-4 | 13 | few | CASSWAANTEAFF | TGTGCCAGCAGCTGGGCAGCCAACACTGAAGCTTTCTTT
TRBJ2-7 | . | TRBV6-1 | 15 | many | CASSGGTASSYEQYF | TGTGCCAGCAGTGGAGGGACCGCTAGCTCCTACGAGCAGTACTTC
TRBJ2-7 | TRBD2 | TRBV20-1 | 14 | . | CSANRREGPYEQYF | TGCAGTGCTAATCGGCGGGAGGGCCCCTACGAGCAGTACTTC
TRBJ2-5 | . | TRBV6-1 | 13 | many | CASSEVVRTPQYF | TGTGCCAGCAGTGAAGTGGTCCGGACACCTCAGTACTTC
TRBJ2-5 | . | TRBV10-3 | 12 | many | CAISWKGETQYF | TGTGCCATCAGTTGGAAAGGAGAGACCCAGTACTTC
TRBJ1-2 | . | TRBV28 | 15 | many | CASSLFGSGSYGYTF | TGTGCCAGCAGTTTATTTGGCAGCGGAAGCTATGGCTACACCTTC
TRBJ1-1 | TRBD1 | TRBV5-6 | 14 | few | CASSVTGGNTEAFF | TGTGCCAGCAGCGTGACAGGGGGGAACACTGAAGCTTTCTTT
TRBJ1-5 | . | TRBV6-1 | 13 | many | CASSELSAQPQHF | TGTGCCAGCAGTGAATTATCCGCTCAGCCCCAGCATTTT
TRBJ1-1 | . | TRBV12-5 | 15 | . | CASGLVVSRRTEAFF | TGTGCTAGTGGTTTGGTGGTATCGAGGAGGACTGAAGCTTTCTTT
TRBJ1-1 | . | TRBV10-1 | 14 | many | CASSEEILGTEAFF | TGCGCCAGCAGTGAAGAGATCCTGGGGACTGAAGCTTTCTTT
TRBJ2-1 | . | TRBV25-1 | 19 | . | CASSEIRGRAETSYNEQFF | TGTGCCAGCAGTGAAATTAGGGGTCGGGCGGAGACTAGCTACAATGAGCAGTTCTTC
TRBJ1-1 | . | TRBV28 | 12 | many | CASSIMNTEAFF | TGTGCCAGCAGTATAATGAACACTGAAGCTTTCTTT
TRBJ2-6 | . | TRBV20-1 | 16 | . | CSARNGARSGANVLTF | TGCAGTGCTAGGAATGGGGCTCGTTCAGGGGCCAACGTCCTGACTTTC
TRBJ2-3 | . | TRBV9 | 16 | many | CASSSSPHAVTDTQYF | TGTGCCAGCAGCTCTAGCCCGCACGCCGTCACAGATACGCAGTATTTT
TRBJ1-2 | TRBD1 | TRBV27 | 14 | . | CASSLRQGGYGYTF | TGTGCCAGCAGTTTAAGACAGGGGGGCTATGGCTACACCTTC
TRBJ2-5 | . | TRBV28 | 15 | . | CASRLGLNRQETQYF | TGTGCCAGCAGACTAGGACTCAATCGCCAAGAGACCCAGTACTTC
TRBJ2-2 | . | TRBV7-6 | 17 | . | CASSLARRESGGGELFF | TGTGCCAGCAGCTTAGCCCGCCGGGAGAGTGGTGGCGGGGAGCTGTTTTTT
TRBJ2-1 | . | TRBV20-1 | 10 | few | CSASPNEQFF | TGCAGTGCTAGCCCCAATGAGCAGTTCTTC
TRBJ2-3 | TRBD1 | TRBV5-1 | 14 | many | CASTYRGNTDTQYF | TGCGCCAGCACCTACAGGGGAAACACAGATACGCAGTATTTT
TRBJ1-1 | . | TRBV29-1 | 13 | . | CSVVGGGGTEAFF | TGCAGCGTTGTCGGGGGTGGAGGGACTGAAGCTTTCTTT
TRBJ2-4 | . | TRBV12-3/TRBV12-4 | 16 | many | CASSLVSGEAKNIQYF | TGTGCCAGCAGTTTGGTGTCCGGGGAAGCCAAAAACATTCAGTACTTC
TRBJ2-7 | TRBD2 | TRBV7-2 | 15 | many | CASSSGLAGRYEQYF | TGTGCCAGCAGCTCAGGACTAGCGGGGAGGTACGAGCAGTACTTC
TRBJ1-3 | TRBD1 | TRBV3-1 | 15 | few | CASSRQGNSGNTIYF | TGTGCCAGCAGCCGACAGGGAAACTCTGGAAACACCATATATTTT
TRBJ1-5 | TRBD1 | TRBV3-1 | 13 | few | CASSPDRVQPQHF | TGTGCCAGCAGCCCGGACAGGGTACAGCCCCAGCATTTT
TRBJ2-7 | TRBD2 | TRBV30 | 14 | . | CAWSVLAGDYEQYF | TGTGCCTGGAGTGTGCTAGCGGGAGACTACGAGCAGTACTTC
TRBJ1-2 | . | TRBV3-1 | 15 | . | CASSQGTRLDHGYTF | TGTGCCAGCAGCCAGGGGACACGGTTGGACCATGGCTACACCTTC
TRBJ2-1 | . | TRBV5-1 | 16 | . | CASGLERQALYNEQFF | TGCGCCAGCGGCTTGGAGCGGCAGGCACTTTACAATGAGCAGTTCTTC
TRBJ2-4 | . | TRBV28 | 17 | . | CASRSLGGWAGKNIQYF | TGTGCCAGCAGGTCCTTAGGAGGCTGGGCGGGCAAAAACATTCAGTACTTC
TRBJ2-3 | TRBD2 | TRBV20-1 | 14 | few | CSAQGLVSTDTQYF | TGCAGTGCTCAGGGACTAGTGAGCACAGATACGCAGTATTTT
TRBJ1-5 | . | TRBV7-9 | 15 | many | CASSKDGGNNQPQHF | TGTGCCAGCAGCAAGGACGGAGGAAACAATCAGCCCCAGCATTTT
TRBJ2-1 | TRBD2 | TRBV28 | 15 | . | CASGSSGSETYEQFF | TGTGCCAGCGGGTCTAGCGGGAGCGAGACCTATGAGCAGTTCTTC
TRBJ1-5 | . | TRBV6-1 | 15 | few | CASKKGETGNQPQHF | TGTGCCAGCAAAAAAGGGGAGACCGGCAATCAGCCCCAGCATTTT